This TCR beta chain was captured in a study of beta chain features in type 1 diabetes. The isolated RNA, all of it, was reverse transcribed, so expressed TCRB transcripts were what got sequenced. The protocol was immunoSEQ multiplex PCR, while the TCRdb copy is restricted to in-frame clones and leaves out a portion. Among about 240,000 clones listed, around a quarter were seen once. In germline, CDR1 is LNHNV, CDR2 YYDKDF (reference sequence). CDR3 length: 17 residues. Trimming removed 0 bases from V and 4 bases from J; junction bases left unmatched: 10. The rearrangement uses TRBV15 and TRBJ2-7, with 9 bases fitting TRBD1. The sequenced sample was central memory CD4+ T cells from blood. The TCR originated in a man aged 25 to 45 in good health. The CDR3 DNA reads as TGTGCCACCAGCAGAGATGAGAACCGGGACAGGGCGTACGAGCAGTACTTC. This encodes CATSRDENRDRAYEQYF.